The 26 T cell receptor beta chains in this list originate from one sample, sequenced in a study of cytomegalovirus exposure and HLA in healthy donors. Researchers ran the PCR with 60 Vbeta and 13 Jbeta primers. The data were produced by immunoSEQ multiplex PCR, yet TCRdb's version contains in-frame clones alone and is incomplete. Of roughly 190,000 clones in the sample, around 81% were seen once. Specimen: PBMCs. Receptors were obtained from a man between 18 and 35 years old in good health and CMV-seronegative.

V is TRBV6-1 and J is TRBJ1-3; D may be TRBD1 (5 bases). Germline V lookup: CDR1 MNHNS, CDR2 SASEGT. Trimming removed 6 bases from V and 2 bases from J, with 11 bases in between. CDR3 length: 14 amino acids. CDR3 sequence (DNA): TGTGCCAGCAGAGGACATACCGCTGGAAACACCATATATTTT. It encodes CASRGHTAGNTIYF.

CDR3 protein: CASSPQRGYLEQFF. The CDR3 DNA sequence: TGTGCCAGCAGCCCCCAACGGGGGTACTTAGAGCAGTTCTTC. The chain links TRBV5-4 to TRBJ2-1; a weak D match, TRBD2 (6 bases). Trimming removed 4 bases at V and 10 bases at J, with 18 bases between. Germline V gives CDR1 SGHNT, CDR2 YYREEE (reference sequence). The CDR3 totals 14 residues.

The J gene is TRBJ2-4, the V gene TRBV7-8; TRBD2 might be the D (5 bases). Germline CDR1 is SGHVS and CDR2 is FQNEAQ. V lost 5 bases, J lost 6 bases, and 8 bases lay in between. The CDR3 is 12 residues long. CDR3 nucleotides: TGTGCCAGCAGCGTGAGCGGAAACATTCAGTACTTC. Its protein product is CASSVSGNIQYF.

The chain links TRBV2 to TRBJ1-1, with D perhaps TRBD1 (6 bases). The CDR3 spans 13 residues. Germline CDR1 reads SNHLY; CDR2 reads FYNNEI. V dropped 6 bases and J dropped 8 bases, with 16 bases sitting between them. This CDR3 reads CASRDQDRFEAFF. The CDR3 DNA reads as TGTGCCAGCAGGGACCAGGACAGATTCGAAGCTTTCTTT.

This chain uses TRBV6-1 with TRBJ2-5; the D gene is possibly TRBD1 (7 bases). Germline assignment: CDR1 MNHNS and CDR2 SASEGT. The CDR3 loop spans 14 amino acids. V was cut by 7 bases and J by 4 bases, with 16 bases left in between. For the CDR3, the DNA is TGTGCCAGCATAGGGGGCGGGGTCGGAGAGACCCAGTACTTC. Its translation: CASIGGGVGETQYF.

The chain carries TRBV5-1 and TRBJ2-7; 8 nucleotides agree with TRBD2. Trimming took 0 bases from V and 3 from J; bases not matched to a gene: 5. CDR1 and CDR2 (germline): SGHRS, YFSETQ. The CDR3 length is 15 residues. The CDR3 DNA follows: TGCGCCAGCAGCTTGGGGGCGGGGGGCGACTACGAGCAGTACTTC. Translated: CASSLGAGGDYEQYF.

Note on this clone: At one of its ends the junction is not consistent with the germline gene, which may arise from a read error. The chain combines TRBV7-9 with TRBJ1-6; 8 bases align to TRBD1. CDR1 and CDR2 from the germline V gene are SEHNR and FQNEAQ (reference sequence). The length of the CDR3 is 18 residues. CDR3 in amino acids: CSSSSTGQGTRFNSPLHF. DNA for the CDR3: TGTTCCAGCAGCTCGACAGGACAGGGAACCCGATTTAATTCACCCCTCCACTTT.

The CDR3 coding sequence is TGTGCCAGCTCGAGACAGGGAGGCACCGGGGAGCTGTTTTTT. The encoded protein is CASSRQGGTGELFF. The chain employs TRBV18 and TRBJ2-2; D is possibly TRBD1 (7 bases). V lost 6 bases, J lost 4 bases, and 12 bases lay in between. Germline V gives CDR1 KGHSH, CDR2 LQKENI. The CDR3 consists of 14 residues.

The CDR3 sequence: CASSHPGGTGELFF. CDR3 DNA sequence: TGTGCCAGCAGCCACCCAGGGGGCACCGGGGAGCTGTTTTTT. The V and J genes are TRBV7-3 and TRBJ2-2; TRBD1 matches 7 bases. In germline, CDR1 is SGHTA, CDR2 FQGTGA. The CDR3 covers 14 residues. V was pared by 5 bases and J by 4 bases, with 4 bases of the junction left unmatched.

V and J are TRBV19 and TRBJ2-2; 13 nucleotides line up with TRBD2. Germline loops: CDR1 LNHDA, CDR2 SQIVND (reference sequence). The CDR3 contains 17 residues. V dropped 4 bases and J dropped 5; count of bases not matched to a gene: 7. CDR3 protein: CASSTGLAGLKTGELFF. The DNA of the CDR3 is TGTGCCAGTAGTACGGGACTAGCGGGATTGAAAACCGGGGAGCTGTTTTTT.

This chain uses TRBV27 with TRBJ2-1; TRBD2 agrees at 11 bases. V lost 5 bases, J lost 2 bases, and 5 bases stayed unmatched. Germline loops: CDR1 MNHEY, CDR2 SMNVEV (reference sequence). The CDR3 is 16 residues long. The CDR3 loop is CASSRLAGTAYNEQFF. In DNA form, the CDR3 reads TGTGCCAGCAGTAGACTAGCGGGAACAGCCTACAATGAGCAGTTCTTC.

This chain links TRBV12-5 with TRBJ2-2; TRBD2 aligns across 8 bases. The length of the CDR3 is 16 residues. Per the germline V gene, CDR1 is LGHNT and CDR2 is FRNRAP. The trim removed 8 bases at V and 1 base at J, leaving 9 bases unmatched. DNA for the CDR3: TGTGCTAGTATGGTGTTGGCGGGGGGGAACACCGGGGAGCTGTTTTTT. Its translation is CASMVLAGGNTGELFF.

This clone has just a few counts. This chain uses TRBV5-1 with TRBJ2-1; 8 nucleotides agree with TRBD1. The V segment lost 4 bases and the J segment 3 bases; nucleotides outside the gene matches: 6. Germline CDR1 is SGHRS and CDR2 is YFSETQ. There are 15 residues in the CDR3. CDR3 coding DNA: TGCGCCAGCAGCCAGGACAGGGTGGGCTACAATGAGCAGTTCTTC. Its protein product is CASSQDRVGYNEQFF.

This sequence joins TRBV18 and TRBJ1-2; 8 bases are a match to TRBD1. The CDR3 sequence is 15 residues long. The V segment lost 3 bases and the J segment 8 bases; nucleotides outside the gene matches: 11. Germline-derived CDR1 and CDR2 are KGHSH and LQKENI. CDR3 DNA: TGTGCCAGCTCACCCGGTAGCAGGGGGCATACAGGCTACACCTTC. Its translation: CASSPGSRGHTGYTF.

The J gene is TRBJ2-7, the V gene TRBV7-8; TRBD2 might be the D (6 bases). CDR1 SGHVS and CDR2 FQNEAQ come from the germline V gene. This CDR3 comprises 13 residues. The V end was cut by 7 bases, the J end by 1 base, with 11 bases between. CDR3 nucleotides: TGTGCCAGCACGTACCGGGGGTCCTACGAGCAGTACTTC. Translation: CASTYRGSYEQYF.

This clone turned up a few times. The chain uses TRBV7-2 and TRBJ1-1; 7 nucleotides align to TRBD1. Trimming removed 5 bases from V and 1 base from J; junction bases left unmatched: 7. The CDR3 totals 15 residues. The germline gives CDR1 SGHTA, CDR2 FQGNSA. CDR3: CASSLRTGGNTEAFF. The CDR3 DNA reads TGTGCCAGCAGCCTCAGGACAGGTGGGAACACTGAAGCTTTCTTT.

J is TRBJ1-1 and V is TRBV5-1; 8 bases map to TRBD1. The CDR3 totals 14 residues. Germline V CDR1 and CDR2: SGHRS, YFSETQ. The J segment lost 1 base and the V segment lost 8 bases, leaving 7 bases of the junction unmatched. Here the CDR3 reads CASKTQGENTEAFF. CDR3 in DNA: TGCGCCAGTAAAACACAGGGGGAGAACACTGAAGCTTTCTTT.

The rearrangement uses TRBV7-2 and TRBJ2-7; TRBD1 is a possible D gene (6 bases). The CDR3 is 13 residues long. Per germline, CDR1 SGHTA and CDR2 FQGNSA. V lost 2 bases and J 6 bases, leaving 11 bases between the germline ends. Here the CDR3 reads CASSLQGLGEQYF. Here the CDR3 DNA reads TGTGCCAGCAGCTTACAGGGGCTGGGCGAGCAGTACTTC.

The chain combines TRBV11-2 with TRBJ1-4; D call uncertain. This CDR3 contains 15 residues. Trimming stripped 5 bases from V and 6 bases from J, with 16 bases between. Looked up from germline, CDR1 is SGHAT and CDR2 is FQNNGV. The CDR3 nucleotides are TGTGCCAGCAGCCCCCTTGTTCAGGTGGATGAAAAACTGTTTTTT. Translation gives CASSPLVQVDEKLFF.

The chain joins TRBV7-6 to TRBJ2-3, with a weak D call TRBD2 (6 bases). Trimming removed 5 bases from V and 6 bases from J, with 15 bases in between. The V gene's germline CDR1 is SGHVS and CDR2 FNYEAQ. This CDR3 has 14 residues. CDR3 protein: CASSPTTGGDTQYF. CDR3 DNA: TGTGCCAGCAGCCCTACCACTGGGGGGGATACGCAGTATTTT.

CDR3 DNA: TGTGCCAGCAGTTCTAGCGGGAGGGGGTCCTACGAGCAGTACTTC. Translating it yields CASSSSGRGSYEQYF. V usage is TRBV27 and J usage is TRBJ2-5, with TRBD2 matching 12 bases. The J call may be mistaken, given a closer DNA end match to TRBJ2-7. Germline CDR1 is MNHEY and CDR2 is SMNVEV (reference sequence). The CDR3 is 15 residues long.

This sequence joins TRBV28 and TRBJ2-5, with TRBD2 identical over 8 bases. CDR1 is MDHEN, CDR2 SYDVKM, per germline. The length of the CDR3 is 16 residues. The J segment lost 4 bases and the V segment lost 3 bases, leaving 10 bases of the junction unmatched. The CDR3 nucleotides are TGTGCCAGCAGTTTGGGGACTAGGGCCGACGGAGAGACCCAGTACTTC. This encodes CASSLGTRADGETQYF.

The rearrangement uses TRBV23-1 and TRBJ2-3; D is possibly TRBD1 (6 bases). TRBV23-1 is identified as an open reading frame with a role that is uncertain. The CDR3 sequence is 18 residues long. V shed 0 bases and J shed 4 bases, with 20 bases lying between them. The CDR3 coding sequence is TGCGCCAGCAGTCAATCGGGCCGGGGACATTACATCTCAGATACGCAGTATTTT. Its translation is CASSQSGRGHYISDTQYF.

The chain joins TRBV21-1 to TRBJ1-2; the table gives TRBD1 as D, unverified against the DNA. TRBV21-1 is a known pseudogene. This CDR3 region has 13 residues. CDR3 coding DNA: TGTGCCAGAGGGGGAAGACAGAACTATGGCTACACCTTC. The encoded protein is CARGGRQNYGYTF.

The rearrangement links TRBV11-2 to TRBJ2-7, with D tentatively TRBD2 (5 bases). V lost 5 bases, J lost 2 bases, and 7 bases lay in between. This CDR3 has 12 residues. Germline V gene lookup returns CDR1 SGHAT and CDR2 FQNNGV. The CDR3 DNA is TGTGCCAGCAGCGTCGGGGCCTACGAGCAGTACTTC. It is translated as CASSVGAYEQYF.

The CDR3 here is CASSLVVPGLAGEQFF. For the CDR3, the DNA is TGTGCCAGCAGCTTAGTAGTCCCGGGACTAGCGGGGGAGCAGTTCTTC. The chain couples TRBV7-2 to TRBJ2-1; 13 bases agree with TRBD2. CDR1 is SGHTA and CDR2 is FQGNSA in the germline V gene. This CDR3 is 16 amino acids long. The junction had 7 bases not matched to a gene; V was cut back by 1 base and J by 10 bases. Full variable domain (rest looked up from reference TRBV7-2 and TRBJ2-1): GAGVSQSPSNKVTEKGKDVELRCDPISGHTALYWYRQSLGQGLEFLIYFQGNSAPDKSGLPSDRFSAERTGGSVSTLTIQRTQQEDSAVYLCASSLVVPGLAGEQFFGPGTRLTVL.